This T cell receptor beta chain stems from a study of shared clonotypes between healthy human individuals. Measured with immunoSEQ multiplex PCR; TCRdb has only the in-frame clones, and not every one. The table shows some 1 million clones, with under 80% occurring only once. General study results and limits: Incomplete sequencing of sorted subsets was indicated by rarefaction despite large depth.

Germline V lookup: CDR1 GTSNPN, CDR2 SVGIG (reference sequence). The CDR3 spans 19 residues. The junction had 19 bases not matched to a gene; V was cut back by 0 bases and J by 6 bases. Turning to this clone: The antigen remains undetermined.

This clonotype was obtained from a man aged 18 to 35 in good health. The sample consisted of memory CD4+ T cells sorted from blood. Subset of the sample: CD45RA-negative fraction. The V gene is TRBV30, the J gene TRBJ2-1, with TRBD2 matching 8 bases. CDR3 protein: CAWSVRLGHRGLAGNEQFF. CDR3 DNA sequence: TGTGCCTGGAGTGTACGGTTGGGACATCGGGGGCTAGCGGGCAATGAGCAGTTCTTC. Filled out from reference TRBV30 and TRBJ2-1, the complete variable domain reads SQTIHQWPATLVQPVGSPLSLECTVEGTSNPNLYWYRQAAGRGLQLLFYSVGIGQISSEVPQNLSASRPQDRQFILSSKKLLLSDSGFYLCAWSVRLGHRGLAGNEQFFGPGTRLTVL.